The 21 T cell receptor beta chains listed next were all sequenced from one sample in a study of blood T cell repertoires in COVID-19. Assay used: immunoSEQ multiplex PCR; TCRdb lists only in-frame clones, some missing. In the table there are roughly 170,000 clones, around 80% of which are singletons. The sample was PBMCs or T cells enriched from blood (not recorded which). These receptors came from a man aged 50 or older who had recovered from COVID-19.

The chain is built from TRBV3-1 (or the pseudogene TRBV3-2) and TRBJ1-3, with 8 bases lining up with TRBD1. CDR1 and CDR2 (germline): LGHDT, YNNKEL (reference sequence). The CDR3 is 14 residues long. The ends lost 5 bases at V and 3 bases at J; junction bases unmatched: 3. Here the CDR3 reads CASSYGTGGNTIYF. CDR3 coding DNA: TGTGCCAGCAGCTACGGGACAGGTGGAAACACCATATATTTT.

The gene calls are TRBV2 and TRBJ1-2; D gene uncertain. This CDR3 is built from 16 residues. Germline-derived CDR1 and CDR2 are SNHLY and FYNNEI. V lost 7 bases to trimming and J lost 4 bases, with 22 bases between them. The CDR3 loop is CASKDREAHNLYGYTF. CDR3 in DNA: TGTGCCAGCAAGGACCGGGAAGCTCATAACCTCTATGGCTACACCTTC.

This chain links TRBV6-5 with TRBJ1-4, with D possibly being TRBD1 (6 bases). Trimming stripped 6 bases from V and 7 bases from J, with 18 bases between. Germline assignment: CDR1 MNHEY and CDR2 SVGAGI. The CDR3 covers 15 residues. The CDR3 sequence is CASSPLRTGSEKLFF. The DNA of the CDR3 is TGTGCCAGCAGCCCCCTTCGAACAGGGAGTGAAAAACTGTTTTTT.

The V and J genes are TRBV19 and TRBJ2-7; tentatively, D is TRBD2 (5 bases). Germline V gene lookup returns CDR1 LNHDA and CDR2 SQIVND (reference sequence). V lost 3 bases, J lost 0 bases, and 9 bases lay in between. CDR3 length equals 14 residues. The CDR3 bases are TGTGCCAGTAGTATGGTGGGGAGCTCCTACGAGCAGTACTTC. Its translation: CASSMVGSSYEQYF.

This chain links TRBV7-8 with TRBJ1-2; a possible D gene is TRBD1 (6 bases). The CDR3 covers 14 residues. V dropped 8 bases and J dropped 5 bases, with 18 bases sitting between them. Germline V gives CDR1 SGHVS, CDR2 FQNEAQ. The CDR3 DNA follows: TGTGCCAGCGGTGGGGGCTTCGGTGGATATGGCTACACCTTC. Encoded protein: CASGGGFGGYGYTF.

As DNA, the CDR3 is TGTGCCAGCAGCCAAGAGGCTTCCCAAGAGACCCAGTACTTC. It is translated as CASSQEASQETQYF. The rearrangement uses TRBV3-1 (or the pseudogene TRBV3-2) and TRBJ2-5; no clear D gene. The CDR3 loop spans 14 amino acids. Germline CDR1 reads LGHDT; CDR2 reads YNNKEL (reference sequence). The germline V and J ends were trimmed by 0 bases and 1 base, with 6 bases remaining between them.

This chain joins TRBV12-3 or TRBV12-4 and TRBJ1-2; the match to TRBD1 covers 7 bases. V shed 3 bases and J 6 bases; nucleotides not matched to a gene: 4. CDR3 length: 13 amino acids. CDR3 region: CASSFRQGHGYTF. DNA of the CDR3: TGTGCCAGCAGTTTCCGACAGGGCCATGGCTACACCTTC.

This clone came up once. The CDR3 spells CASSQARGDTQYF. The CDR3 nucleotides are TGCGCCAGCAGCCAAGCCAGGGGCGATACGCAGTATTTT. This sequence joins TRBV4-3 and TRBJ2-3; maybe TRBD1 (6 bases). The CDR3 extends over 13 amino acids. Germline lookup yields CDR1 LGHNA and CDR2 YSLEER. The germline V and J ends were trimmed by 1 base and 6 bases, with 8 bases remaining between them.

A few counts support this clone. The V and J genes are TRBV2 and TRBJ1-3, with no clear D. Germline V gene data show CDR1 as SNHLY and CDR2 as FYNNEI. The CDR3 loop spans 14 amino acids. Trimming took off 4 bases at V and 0 bases at J, with 7 bases between the two ends. The CDR3 spells CASSAMSSGNTIYF. CDR3 nucleotides: TGTGCCAGCAGTGCGATGAGCTCTGGAAACACCATATATTTT.

This clone has a handful of counts. This chain uses TRBV9 with TRBJ2-7; D possibly corresponds to TRBD1 (6 bases). The CDR3 sequence is 14 residues long. V lost 4 bases to trimming and J lost 2 bases, with 13 bases between them. The V gene's germline CDR1 is SGDLS and CDR2 YYNGEE. This CDR3 reads CASSPRTDTYEQYF. The CDR3 nucleotides read TGTGCCAGCAGCCCAAGGACAGACACCTACGAGCAGTACTTC.

This clone was found once. The rearrangement joins TRBV18 to TRBJ2-1; 8 bases match TRBD2. J gave up 4 bases and V 0 bases, and 2 bases lay outside the gene matches. CDR3 size: 15 residues. Germline assignment: CDR1 KGHSH and CDR2 LQKENI. This CDR3 is CASSPPSGVYNEQFF. The DNA for the CDR3 is TGTGCCAGCTCACCACCTAGCGGGGTTTACAATGAGCAGTTCTTC.

This clone was observed a few times. The J gene is TRBJ1-1, the V gene TRBV5-1; maybe TRBD1 (6 bases). The CDR3 is 14 residues long. The V and J ends lost 0 bases and 12 bases respectively, with 18 bases between them. Germline assignment: CDR1 SGHRS and CDR2 YFSETQ. This CDR3 is CASSLAPSSGVTFF. The CDR3 DNA reads as TGCGCCAGCAGCTTGGCGCCTTCGTCAGGGGTAACTTTCTTT.

The chain uses TRBV11-2 and TRBJ1-6; maybe TRBD1 (6 bases). CDR3 size: 13 residues. Trimming took 5 bases from V and 6 from J, leaving 8 bases between them. Germline V gene sequence: CDR1 SGHAT, CDR2 FQNNGV. In DNA form, the CDR3 reads TGTGCCAGCAGCCAGGGGATTAATTCACCCCTCCACTTT. It specifies CASSQGINSPLHF.

This chain connects TRBV9 to TRBJ1-2, with TRBD1 as a possible D gene (5 bases). The CDR3 has 14 amino acids. Germline V gives CDR1 SGDLS, CDR2 YYNGEE. Trimming shortened V by 3 bases and J by 6 bases, and 15 bases separated the two germline ends. The CDR3 here is CASSAPPGANGYTF. In DNA, the CDR3 is TGTGCCAGCAGCGCCCCCCCTGGGGCCAATGGCTACACCTTC. The full variable domain, in which reference TRBV9 and TRBJ1-2 provide the parts outside the CDR3, is DSGVTQTPKHLITATGQRVTLRCSPRSGDLSVYWYQQSLDQGLQFLIQYYNGEERAKGNILERFSAQQFPDLHSELNLSSLELGDSALYFCASSAPPGANGYTFGSGTRLTVV.

This clone came up once. V usage is TRBV9 and J usage is TRBJ2-5, with TRBD2 identical over 14 bases. Germline-derived CDR1 and CDR2 are SGDLS and YYNGEE. V was clipped by 7 bases and J by 6 bases; unmatched bases: 8. The CDR3 runs to 15 residues. CDR3 loop: CASSRTSGGSQTQYF. The CDR3 nucleotides are TGTGCCAGCTCCAGGACTAGCGGGGGGTCCCAGACCCAGTACTTC. The variable domain in full, with the rest retrieved from reference TRBV9 and TRBJ2-5, is DSGVTQTPKHLITATGQRVTLRCSPRSGDLSVYWYQQSLDQGLQFLIQYYNGEERAKGNILERFSAQQFPDLHSELNLSSLELGDSALYFCASSRTSGGSQTQYFGPGTRLLVL.

This clone came up once. The chain employs TRBV19 and TRBJ2-2; the D is unclear. The ends were cut back, 2 bases at V and 4 bases at J, with 11 bases in the middle. The CDR3 is 15 amino acids. Germline V gives CDR1 LNHDA, CDR2 SQIVND (reference sequence). The CDR3, as DNA: TGTGCCAGTAGTATAATGGCTAGGATCACCGGGGAGCTGTTTTTT. Encoded protein: CASSIMARITGELFF.

The chain employs TRBV9 and TRBJ1-5, with D unresolved. The CDR3 sequence is 14 residues long. Germline V CDR1 and CDR2: SGDLS, YYNGEE. V gave up 3 bases and J gave up 7 bases, with 14 bases separating them. The CDR3 nucleotides read TGTGCCAGCAGCGGATCGTCTTCGGGACAGCCCCAGCATTTT. This gives the protein CASSGSSSGQPQHF. Using reference TRBV9 and TRBJ1-5 for the parts outside the CDR3, the full variable domain is DSGVTQTPKHLITATGQRVTLRCSPRSGDLSVYWYQQSLDQGLQFLIQYYNGEERAKGNILERFSAQQFPDLHSELNLSSLELGDSALYFCASSGSSSGQPQHFGDGTRLSIL.

The chain has TRBV7-3 and TRBJ2-2; D is unresolved. Trimming cost V 3 bases and J 7 bases, with 6 bases left between them. This CDR3 contains 12 residues. Germline V gives CDR1 SGHTA, CDR2 FQGTGA. This chain's CDR3 is CASSFIVGELFF. In DNA form, the CDR3 reads TGTGCCAGCAGCTTTATAGTCGGGGAGCTGTTTTTT.

J is TRBJ1-6 and V is TRBV6-2 or TRBV6-3; D is undetermined. CDR3 length: 16 amino acids. The V gene lost 0 bases and the J gene lost 5 bases, with 11 bases spanning the gap. Germline V lookup: CDR1 MNHEY, CDR2 SVGEGT. The CDR3 loop is CASSYSGGIHNSPLHF. CDR3 coding DNA: TGTGCCAGCAGTTACTCCGGAGGGATACATAATTCACCCCTCCACTTT.

CDR3 amino acids: CASSGLAGGTDTQYF. In nucleotides, the CDR3 is TGTGCCAGCTCAGGACTAGCGGGGGGCACAGATACGCAGTATTTT. The chain recombines TRBV18 with TRBJ2-3; 13 nucleotides agree with TRBD2. J gave up 1 base and V 5 bases, and 0 bases lay outside the gene matches. The CDR3 is 15 residues long. Germline CDR1 and CDR2: KGHSH and LQKENI. Variable domain in full (rest from reference TRBV18 and TRBJ2-3): NAGVMQNPRHLVRRRGQEARLRCSPMKGHSHVYWYRQLPEEGLKFMVYLQKENIIDESGMPKERFSAEFPKEGPSILRIQQVVRGDSAAYFCASSGLAGGTDTQYFGPGTRLTVL.

V gene TRBV6-5 combines with J gene TRBJ2-2; 8 bases are a match to TRBD1. Germline lookup yields CDR1 MNHEY and CDR2 SVGAGI. The junction had 6 bases not matched to a gene; V was cut back by 6 bases and J by 3 bases. The CDR3 totals 15 residues. In DNA, the CDR3 is TGTGCCAGCAGATCCCGGACAGGGTACACCGGGGAGCTGTTTTTT. It translates to CASRSRTGYTGELFF.